This T cell receptor beta chain comes out of a study of blood T cells in healthy people across ages (dated by TCRdb to about 2015). About the investigation overall: Template switching captured roughly one uniquely barcoded TCR beta cDNA molecule per two T cells in model experiments. Using deep sequencing normalized with unique cDNA molecular identifiers, the study measured how TCR beta repertoire diversity changes with age. The donors were divided into four age groups: young (average approximately 16 years), middle-aged (about 39), aged (roughly 60) and long-lived (about 79). To avoid experimental bias, donors of different ages were randomly spread across the sequencing lanes. For two donors (one aged 18 to 29 and one aged 80 or older), the study analyzed two additional independent replicas of 1 million unique cDNA reads from the same blood draw.

Systemically healthy Caucasian individuals from Russia, 39 in total and aged roughly 6 to 95 years, were included as donors. Each donor gave approximately 9.3 milliliters of peripheral blood, collected into EDTA-treated Vacutainer tubes. Ficoll-Paque density-gradient centrifugation was used to isolate PBMCs, with at least 6.5 million per sample. Trizol reagent was used to extract total RNA from the PBMCs, yielding at least 6 micrograms per sample. Naive CD45RAhigh/CD27high T cell percentages were measured by flow cytometry on a PBMC aliquot from every donor. Preparation of the library involved 5' RACE. For sequencing, an Illumina HiSeq 2500 was employed. A second PCR of about 6 to 11 cycles was performed with a sample-barcoded 5' primer and a J-beta primer mix. Each TCR beta cDNA molecule received a unique molecular identifier from a template-switch 5' adaptor carrying 12 random nucleotides. At least 2.5 million CDR3-containing paired-end reads were obtained from each sample. First-strand cDNA was synthesized from all RNA with the Mint cDNA synthesis kit, primed by a TRBC-specific oligonucleotide. Following uracil-DNA glycosylase treatment, a first 18-cycle PCR with universal primers M1SS and BC2_uni_R was performed on all cDNA. Regarding the original processing steps: For normalization, 1 million high-quality reads, each with a distinct molecular identifier, were randomly selected from each sample. Instead of being binned into consensus sequences, reads that shared molecular identifiers were thrown out. MiTCR, run with a Q25 quality threshold and the strictest error-elimination algorithm, handled CDR3 identification, clonotype clustering and error correction. A nonparametric unseen species model with Euler transformation was used to estimate lower-bound total TCR beta diversity. In-frame beta chains were kept once TCRdb had trimmed the public reads at Q25 with fastp and called clones with MiXCR. Each CDR3 protein appears once, grouped with its most common genes and DNA. The V and J calls here are based on TCRdb, not the publication. The sample table holds hundreds of thousands of distinct CDR3 sequences, of which 35% to 45% were seen once. Of the sample, less than 25% is held by the ten largest clones.

The CDR3 measures 14 amino acids from cysteine to phenylalanine. CDR3 DNA is the only sequence kept; it has 42 bases, read in frame from the first base. CDR1 and CDR2, per the germline V gene (reference sequence), are DFQATT and SNEGSKA. V is trimmed back by 7 bases and J by 4 bases, and the junction contains 11 bases that no gene match accounts for. This clonotype has a handful of counts. What antigen it recognizes has not been identified. Nothing much larger sits one base from this clone, and base qualities are not available. The research as a whole found: Since profiling was done on bulk unsorted PBMCs, naive and antigen-experienced compartments could not be conclusively compared. As age increased, observed TCR beta diversity per million T cells dropped in a roughly linear way, and a significant reduction was already evident by age around 41. Estimates of total diversity based on one million sequenced T cells were regarded as lower bounds and as underestimates. Because donor CMV infection status was unknown, age-related changes in expanded clonotypes were potentially confounded. Compared with the aged group, the long-lived group had more naive CD4+ T cells, fewer expanded clones and increased TCR diversity, suggesting age selection. A strong correlation was found between observed TCR beta diversity and the percentage of naive T cells measured by flow cytometry.

The sequence is built from TRBV20-1 and TRBJ2-7; TRBD2 aligns with 9 central bases. This TCR derives from a woman between 55 and 75 years old in good health. The specimen was blood. The DNA sequence reads TGCAGTGTTACCGCTGAGCGGGGGGCGTACGAGCAGTACTTC. Translated, this is CSVTAERGAYEQYF.